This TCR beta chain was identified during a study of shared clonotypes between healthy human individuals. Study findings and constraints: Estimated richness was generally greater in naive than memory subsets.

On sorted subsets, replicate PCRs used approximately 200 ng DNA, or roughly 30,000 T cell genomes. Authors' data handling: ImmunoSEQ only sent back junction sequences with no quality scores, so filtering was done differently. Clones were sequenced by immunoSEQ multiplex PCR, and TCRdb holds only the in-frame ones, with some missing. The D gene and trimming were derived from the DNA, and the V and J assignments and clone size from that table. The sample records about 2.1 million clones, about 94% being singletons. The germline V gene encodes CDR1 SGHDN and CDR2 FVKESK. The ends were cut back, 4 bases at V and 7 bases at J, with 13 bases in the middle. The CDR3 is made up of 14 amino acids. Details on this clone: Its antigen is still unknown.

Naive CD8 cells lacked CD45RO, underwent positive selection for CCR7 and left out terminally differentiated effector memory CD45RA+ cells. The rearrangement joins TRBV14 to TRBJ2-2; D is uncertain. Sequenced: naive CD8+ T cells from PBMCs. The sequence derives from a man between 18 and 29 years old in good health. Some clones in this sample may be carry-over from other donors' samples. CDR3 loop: CASSPLTSVGELFF. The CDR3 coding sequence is TGTGCCAGCAGCCCCCTCACCTCGGTCGGGGAGCTGTTTTTT.